This T cell receptor beta chain was recovered during a study of blood T cell repertoires in COVID-19. Trimming removed 6 bases at V and 4 bases at J, with 9 bases between. Per the germline V gene, CDR1 is WSHSY and CDR2 is SAAADI. This CDR3 is built from 13 residues. TCRdb's copy holds only in-frame clones and misses some; the assay was immunoSEQ multiplex PCR. The profile shows 350,000 to 400,000 clones, roughly 90% of them singletons. J is TRBJ2-2 and V is TRBV10-2; no clear D gene. The sample comprised peripheral blood. This TCR was recovered from a woman aged 30 to 39 with COVID-19, enrolled during active disease. The chain's CDR3 is CASRPQSTGELFF. CDR3 DNA sequence: TGCGCCAGCAGGCCACAGAGCACCGGGGAGCTGTTTTTT.